This entry concerns a single T cell receptor (beta chain). The antigen is unknown. This PCR relied on a set of 60 Vbeta primers and 13 Jbeta primers. Clones were sequenced by immunoSEQ multiplex PCR, and TCRdb holds only the in-frame ones, with some missing. The table counts about 170,000 clones; about 0.79% lies in the top ten. CDR3 size: 19 residues. Germline CDR1 and CDR2: SGHTA and FQGNSA. V gave up 1 base and J gave up 4 bases; unmatched junction bases: 14. The entry originates in a study of cytomegalovirus exposure and HLA in healthy donors. Study findings and constraints: What was likely a sequencing artifact was a cluster of highly shared sequence variants. A later analysis linked some 18,000 TCR beta sequences to HLA alleles at 0.05 false discovery rate. Later genetic work tied a missense DCLRE1C variant to beta-chain V and J trimming.

Sequenced: PBMCs. This TCR was sampled from a woman aged 18-29 years in good health and CMV-seropositive. V is TRBV7-2 and J is TRBJ2-3; 10 bases line up with TRBD2. The DNA for the CDR3 is TGTGCCAGCAGCTTAGAGTTCTCGCTGAGCGGGGGGGCCCCAGATACGCAGTATTTT. It encodes CASSLEFSLSGGAPDTQYF.